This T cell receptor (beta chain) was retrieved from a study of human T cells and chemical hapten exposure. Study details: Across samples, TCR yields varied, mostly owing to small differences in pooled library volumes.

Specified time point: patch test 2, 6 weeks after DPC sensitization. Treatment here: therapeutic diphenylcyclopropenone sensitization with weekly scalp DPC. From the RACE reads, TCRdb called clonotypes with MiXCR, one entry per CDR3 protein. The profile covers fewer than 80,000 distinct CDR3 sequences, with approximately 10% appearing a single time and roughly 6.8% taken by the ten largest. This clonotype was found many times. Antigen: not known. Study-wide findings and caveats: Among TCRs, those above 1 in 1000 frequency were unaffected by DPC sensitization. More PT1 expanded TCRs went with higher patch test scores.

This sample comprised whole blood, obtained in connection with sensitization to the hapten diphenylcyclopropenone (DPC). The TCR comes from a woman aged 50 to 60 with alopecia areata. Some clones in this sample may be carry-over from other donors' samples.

CDR3 amino acids: CSASGLTGSTEAFF. CDR3 coding DNA: TGCAGTGCTAGTGGATTAACAGGGTCCACTGAAGCTTTCTTT. J is TRBJ1-1 and V is TRBV20-1; perhaps TRBD1 as D (6 bases). Trimming removed 3 bases at V and 4 bases at J, with 15 bases between. The CDR3 sequence is 14 residues long. In germline, CDR1 is DFQATT, CDR2 SNEGSKA (reference sequence).